A single sample gave rise to the 31 T cell receptor beta chains below, sequenced in a study of early T cells in non-severe SARS-CoV-2 infection. TCRdb used MiXCR to reprocess the 5' RACE reads, holding one entry per CDR3 protein. Counted here are tens of thousands of distinct CDR3 sequences, approximately 13% occurring once; the ten biggest clones make up roughly 2.5%. The specimen comprised whole blood, sampled at baseline. The receptors were sampled from an adult who was a healthcare worker with PCR-confirmed SARS-CoV-2 infection or an uninfected control (not recorded which).

By proportion, this clonotype is medium-sized (0.01 to 0.1%). This chain connects TRBV12-3 or TRBV12-4 to TRBJ2-3, with D perhaps matching TRBD1 or TRBD2 (5 bases each). The CDR3 totals 14 residues. With 6 bases removed from V and 6 bases from J, the gap between germline ends came to 16 bases. The CDR3 protein is CASRPGPPSDTQYF. The CDR3 DNA sequence: TGTGCCAGCAGGCCGGGACCGCCGTCCGATACGCAGTATTTT.

The chain employs TRBV11-2 and TRBJ2-3, with 9 nucleotides matching TRBD2. Germline V gene sequence: CDR1 SGHAT, CDR2 FQNNGV. This CDR3 is built from 15 residues. The V segment lost 6 bases and the J segment 2 bases; nucleotides outside the gene matches: 6. The CDR3 sequence: CASRGRTSVTDTQYF. CDR3 DNA sequence: TGTGCCAGCAGGGGGAGGACTAGCGTCACAGATACGCAGTATTTT.

The table lists this clonotype with many counts. The V and J genes are TRBV6-6 and TRBJ2-5; D unresolved. Germline V gene lookup returns CDR1 MNHNY and CDR2 SVGAGI (reference sequence). The CDR3 extends over 15 amino acids. V lost 6 bases and J 5 bases, leaving 19 bases between the germline ends. CDR3 sequence: CASSYTLPRGETQYF. In nucleotides, the CDR3 is TGTGCCAGCAGCTACACACTCCCTAGAGGCGAGACCCAGTACTTC.

The rearrangement uses TRBV6-2 or TRBV6-3 and TRBJ2-3, with D tentatively TRBD1 or TRBD2 (6 bases each). The CDR3 consists of 17 residues. Trimming took 1 base from V and 2 from J, leaving 16 bases between them. Germline V CDR1 and CDR2: MNHEY, SVGEGT. CDR3 DNA: TGTGCCAGCAGTTACTGGCCGGGGGCACTTCTCACAGATACGCAGTATTTT. It codes for CASSYWPGALLTDTQYF.

Ten or more counts support this clonotype. The V call is TRBV20-1, the J call TRBJ1-3; no definite D call. Trimming shortened V by 3 bases and J by 4 bases, and 10 bases separated the two germline ends. Germline CDR1 and CDR2: DFQATT and SNEGSKA (reference sequence). The CDR3 length is 13 residues. CDR3 sequence (DNA): TGCAGTGCTAGGTTATTCCCAGGAAACACCATATATTTT. It codes for CSARLFPGNTIYF.

This clonotype appeared a few times. This chain uses TRBV11-2 with TRBJ2-2, with 8 bases aligning to TRBD2. Germline CDR1 SGHAT, CDR2 FQNNGV. This CDR3 spans 16 amino acids. With V trimmed by 4 bases and J by 2 bases, 6 bases remained unmatched. The CDR3 spells CASSSRTSLNTGELFF. In nucleotides, the CDR3 is TGTGCCAGCAGCTCCAGGACTAGCCTAAACACCGGGGAGCTGTTTTTT.

The chain combines TRBV18 with TRBJ2-2; D is possibly TRBD1 (6 bases). Germline CDR1 reads KGHSH; CDR2 reads LQKENI. V dropped 3 bases and J dropped 1 base, with 15 bases sitting between them. The CDR3 extends over 17 amino acids. As DNA, the CDR3 is TGTGCCAGCTCACCCAAACAGGGTGGATGGAACACCGGGGAGCTGTTTTTT. Its translation is CASSPKQGGWNTGELFF.

The sample holds many counts of this clonotype. The gene calls are TRBV4-1 and TRBJ1-5; D not certain. Per the germline V gene, CDR1 is MGHRA and CDR2 is YSYEKL. CDR3 length: 14 residues. Trimming left V 4 bases short and J 4 bases short, with 11 bases between. CDR3 nucleotide sequence: TGCGCCAGCAGCCCGTACTTGGGGAATCAGCCCCAGCATTTT. This encodes CASSPYLGNQPQHF.

This clonotype was recorded at least ten times. V is TRBV9 and J is TRBJ1-6; TRBD1 might be the D (6 bases). The V gene lost 8 bases and the J gene lost 4 bases, with 16 bases spanning the gap. Germline loops: CDR1 SGDLS, CDR2 YYNGEE. This CDR3 has 15 amino acids. The CDR3 DNA reads as TGTGCCAGTAGCACCGGGGGCCCTTATAATTCACCCCTCCACTTT. Residues: CASSTGGPYNSPLHF. Variable domain in full (rest from reference TRBV9 and TRBJ1-6): DSGVTQTPKHLITATGQRVTLRCSPRSGDLSVYWYQQSLDQGLQFLIQYYNGEERAKGNILERFSAQQFPDLHSELNLSSLELGDSALYFCASSTGGPYNSPLHFGNGTRLTVT.

The J gene is TRBJ1-2, the V gene TRBV5-1; D gene ambiguous. There are 15 residues in the CDR3. Trimming took 0 bases from V and 6 from J, leaving 15 bases between them. From germline, CDR1 is SGHRS and CDR2 YFSETQ. CDR3 loop: CASSLGRPRTDGYTF. For the CDR3, the DNA is TGCGCCAGCAGCTTGGGTAGGCCCCGGACGGATGGCTACACCTTC.

This clonotype appeared many times. The chain combines TRBV7-9 with TRBJ2-3, with D tentatively TRBD1 (5 bases). The CDR3 totals 15 residues. CDR1 and CDR2 (germline): SEHNR, FQNEAQ (reference sequence). Trimming pared 3 bases from V and 6 bases from J, leaving 16 bases between. The CDR3 spells CASSLGLPTVDTQYF. DNA for the CDR3: TGTGCCAGCAGCTTGGGGCTCCCCACGGTGGATACGCAGTATTTT.

This clonotype came up a few times. The V gene is TRBV29-1, the J gene TRBJ1-2; 7 bases fit TRBD1. V shed 7 bases, J shed 4 bases, and the junction held 6 bases outside the gene matches. The CDR3 contains 12 residues. Looked up from germline, CDR1 is SQVTM and CDR2 is ANQGSEA. CDR3 nucleotides: TGCAGCGCTTGGGACAGCGCCTATGGCTACACCTTC. Its translation is CSAWDSAYGYTF.

The chain carries TRBV7-8 and TRBJ2-3; TRBD2 is a possible D gene (7 bases). CDR1 and CDR2 from the germline V gene are SGHVS and FQNEAQ. This CDR3 region has 12 residues. The V end was cut by 11 bases, the J end by 0 bases, with 9 bases between. CDR3 amino acids: CAGGASTDTQYF. CDR3 coding DNA: TGTGCCGGGGGGGCTAGCACAGATACGCAGTATTTT. Looking up the rest from reference TRBV7-8 and TRBJ2-3 gives the full variable domain: GAGVSQSPRYKVAKRGQDVALRCDPISGHVSLFWYQQALGQGPEFLTYFQNEAQLDKSGLPSDRFFAERPEGSVSTLKIQRTQQEDSAVYLCAGGASTDTQYFGPGTRLTVL.

V usage is TRBV10-2 and J usage is TRBJ2-5; either TRBD1 or TRBD2 may supply D (5 bases each). The germline CDR1 and CDR2 sequences are WSHSY and SAAADI. The CDR3 is 13 residues long. The V end lost 1 base, the J end lost 13 bases, and 16 bases lay between the germline ends. The CDR3 loop reads CASSEWVAGDRYF. Here the CDR3 DNA reads TGCGCCAGCAGTGAGTGGGTAGCCGGGGACCGGTACTTC.

This clonotype was recorded at least ten times. The V gene is TRBV20-1, the J gene TRBJ2-2; possible D gene TRBD2, 5 bases. This CDR3 spans 15 amino acids. V was pared by 3 bases and J by 4 bases, with 15 bases between. Germline CDR1 reads DFQATT; CDR2 reads SNEGSKA (reference sequence). The CDR3 DNA is TGCAGTGCTAGGGACGGGGAAAAGCCCACCGGGGAGCTGTTTTTT. It codes for CSARDGEKPTGELFF.

At least ten counts were recorded for this clonotype. The CDR3 nucleotides read TGTGCCAGTAGTCAAAGGAGGGATGAGCAGTTCTTC. It yields the protein CASSQRRDEQFF. The V and J genes are TRBV19 and TRBJ2-1, with a weak D call TRBD2 (6 bases). This CDR3 spans 12 amino acids. Germline CDR1 reads LNHDA; CDR2 reads SQIVND (reference sequence). V was trimmed by 5 bases and J by 8 bases, leaving 10 bases between them.

The chain is built from TRBV19 and TRBJ1-1; 8 bases are shared with TRBD1. The length of the CDR3 is 14 residues. The germline gives CDR1 LNHDA, CDR2 SQIVND (reference sequence). The trim removed 6 bases at V and 1 base at J, leaving 4 bases unmatched. The CDR3 sequence: CASREGQANTEAFF. The CDR3, as DNA: TGTGCCAGTAGAGAGGGACAGGCGAACACTGAAGCTTTCTTT. Drawing the rest from reference TRBV19 and TRBJ1-1, the complete variable domain is DGGITQSPKYLFRKEGQNVTLSCEQNLNHDAMYWYRQDPGQGLRLIYYSQIVNDFQKGDIAEGYSVSREKKESFPLTVTSAQKNPTAFYLCASREGQANTEAFFGQGTRLTVV.

This clonotype was detected ten times or more. This chain connects TRBV24-1 to TRBJ2-2, with D uncertain. The V and J ends lost 9 bases and 1 base respectively, with 11 bases between them. The CDR3 is 14 residues long. From germline, CDR1 is KGHDR and CDR2 SFDVKD. The chain's CDR3 is CATGWGLNTGELFF. The CDR3 bases are TGTGCCACCGGATGGGGTTTGAACACCGGGGAGCTGTTTTTT.

This clonotype was seen repeatedly, ten times or more. This chain uses TRBV6-5 with TRBJ1-5; 11 nucleotides line up with TRBD1. The CDR3 has 15 residues. Trimming cost V 6 bases and J 5 bases; bases outside gene matches: 6. Germline CDR1 is MNHEY and CDR2 is SVGAGI. In nucleotides, the CDR3 is TGTGCCAGCAGGCCCGGGACAGGGGGTGATCAGCCCCAGCATTTT. Amino acids: CASRPGTGGDQPQHF.

V and J are TRBV6-5 and TRBJ2-3; 10 bases line up with TRBD1. Germline CDR1 and CDR2: MNHEY and SVGAGI. The CDR3 consists of 15 residues. Losses at the gene ends were 8 bases for V and 2 bases for J; bases not matched to a gene: 7. DNA for the CDR3: TGTGCCAGCGCATCCGGGACAGGGGTCACAGATACGCAGTATTTT. It yields the protein CASASGTGVTDTQYF.

The V and J genes are TRBV10-1 and TRBJ2-1, with D unclear. The CDR3 covers 16 residues. The germline V gene encodes CDR1 WNHNN and CDR2 SYGVQD (reference sequence). Trimming shortened V by 0 bases and J by 0 bases, and 9 bases separated the two germline ends. CDR3 protein: CASSESGRSSYNEQFF. In nucleotides, the CDR3 is TGCGCCAGCAGTGAGTCTGGACGGAGCTCCTACAATGAGCAGTTCTTC.

This clonotype showed up just once. The chain employs TRBV15 and TRBJ2-7; no clear D. Deletions cut 0 bases from V and 5 bases from J, with 11 bases between. The CDR3 runs to 14 residues. Germline-derived CDR1 and CDR2 are LNHNV and YYDKDF (reference sequence). The DNA of the CDR3 is TGTGCCACCAGCAGAGATCAATCCCCCCACGAGCAGTACTTC. This sequence encodes CATSRDQSPHEQYF.

This sequence joins TRBV9 and TRBJ2-2; D not certain. The V end lost 0 bases, the J end lost 2 bases, and 5 bases lay between the germline ends. Germline CDR1 SGDLS, CDR2 YYNGEE. There are 14 residues in the CDR3. The CDR3 DNA sequence: TGTGCCAGCAGCGTAGGGGGAAACACCGGGGAGCTGTTTTTT. Its translation: CASSVGGNTGELFF.

In this sample, this clonotype turned up many times. V usage is TRBV19 and J usage is TRBJ2-1; 8 positions agree with TRBD1. Looked up from germline, CDR1 is LNHDA and CDR2 is SQIVND (reference sequence). V dropped 7 bases and J dropped 7; count of bases not matched to a gene: 6. The CDR3 sequence is 13 residues long. The CDR3 reads CASTTGALNEQFF. The CDR3 DNA is TGTGCCAGTACGACAGGGGCCCTGAATGAGCAGTTCTTC.

This clonotype appeared a few times. The chain recombines TRBV5-6 with TRBJ2-3; TRBD2 might be the D (5 bases). The CDR3 extends over 14 amino acids. Between the trimmed V and J ends, which lost 0 bases and 4 bases, there was a span of 9 bases. Germline loops: CDR1 SGHDT, CDR2 YYEEEE. The CDR3: CASSLGPAADTQYF. For the CDR3, the DNA is TGTGCCAGCAGCTTGGGGCCAGCGGCAGATACGCAGTATTTT.

V is TRBV20-1 and J is TRBJ2-3; 12 nucleotides agree with TRBD1. Per the germline V gene, CDR1 is DFQATT and CDR2 is SNEGSKA (reference sequence). This CDR3 is 13 amino acids long. The CDR3 region has the DNA TGCAGGGGGGGACAGGGGGCCACAGATACGCAGTATTTT. Protein: CRGGQGATDTQYF.

This clonotype occurred many times. The V and J genes are TRBV14 and TRBJ1-5, with no clear D. The CDR3 is made up of 12 amino acids. Deletions cut 3 bases from V and 3 bases from J, with 3 bases between. Germline V lookup: CDR1 SGHDN, CDR2 FVKESK. CDR3 nucleotides: TGTGCCAGCAGCCACCTCAATCAGCCCCAGCATTTT. Protein product: CASSHLNQPQHF. The full variable domain, with the rest looked up from reference TRBV14 and TRBJ1-5, is EAGVTQFPSHSVIEKGQTVTLRCDPISGHDNLYWYRRVMGKEIKFLLHFVKESKQDESGMPNNRFLAERTGGTYSTLKVQPAELEDSGVYFCASSHLNQPQHFGDGTRLSIL.

This clonotype was seen repeatedly, ten times or more. The chain recombines TRBV7-3 with TRBJ1-6; a possible D gene is TRBD1 (5 bases). Deletions cut 0 bases from V and 9 bases from J, with 9 bases between. This CDR3 comprises 14 residues. Looked up from germline, CDR1 is SGHTA and CDR2 is FQGTGA. CDR3 coding DNA: TGTGCCAGCAGCTTAACCGGGACGGGTTCACCCCTCCACTTT. Translated, it gives CASSLTGTGSPLHF.

CDR3 amino acids: CASSLTRVRITDTQYF. In nucleotides, the CDR3 is TGTGCCAGCAGCTTAACGAGGGTTAGGATTACAGATACGCAGTATTTT. The rearrangement uses TRBV7-9 and TRBJ2-3, with a weak D call TRBD2 (5 bases). This CDR3 has 16 amino acids. Germline V gene lookup returns CDR1 SEHNR and CDR2 FQNEAQ (reference sequence). Trimming removed 2 bases from V and 3 bases from J, with 15 bases in between.

In its sample, this clonotype was seen a few times. CDR3 DNA: TGTGCCAGCAGTCCCGGGACTTCCCGGACCCTCGAGCAGTACTTC. Protein product: CASSPGTSRTLEQYF. The rearrangement joins TRBV28 to TRBJ2-7; maybe TRBD2 (6 bases). Germline V gene data show CDR1 as MDHEN and CDR2 as SYDVKM. Trimming left V 5 bases short and J 6 bases short, with 20 bases between. CDR3 length: 15 amino acids. The full variable domain, its missing parts supplied by reference TRBV28 and TRBJ2-7, is DVKVTQSSRYLVKRTGEKVFLECVQDMDHENMFWYRQDPGLGLRLIYFSYDVKMKEKGDIPEGYSVSREKKERFSLILESASTNQTSMYLCASSPGTSRTLEQYFGPGTRLTVT.

This clonotype occurred a few times. The rearrangement joins TRBV1 to TRBJ2-3; TRBD2, the table's D call, lacks a check against the DNA. TRBV1 is noted as a pseudogene. CDR3 length: 18 residues. The CDR3 region is CTSSQMKRAQANTDTQYF. The CDR3 bases are TGCACCAGCAGCCAGATGAAGAGGGCTCAGGCTAACACAGATACGCAGTATTTT.